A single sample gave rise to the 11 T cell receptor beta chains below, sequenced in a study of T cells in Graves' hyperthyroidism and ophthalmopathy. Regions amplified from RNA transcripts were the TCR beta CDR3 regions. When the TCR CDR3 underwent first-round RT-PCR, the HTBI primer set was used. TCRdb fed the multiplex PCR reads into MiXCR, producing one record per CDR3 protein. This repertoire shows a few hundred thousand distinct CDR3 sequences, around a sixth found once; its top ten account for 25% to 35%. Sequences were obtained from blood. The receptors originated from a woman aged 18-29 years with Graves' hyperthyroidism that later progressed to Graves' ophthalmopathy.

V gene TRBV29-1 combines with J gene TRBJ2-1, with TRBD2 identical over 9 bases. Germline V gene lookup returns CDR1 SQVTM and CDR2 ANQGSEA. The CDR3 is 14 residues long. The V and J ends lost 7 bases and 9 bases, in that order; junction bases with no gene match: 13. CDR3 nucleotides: TGCAGCGGGTTGATAGCGGGAGCGGGGGGTGAGCAGTTCTTC. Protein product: CSGLIAGAGGEQFF.

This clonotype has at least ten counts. CDR3 bases: TGCAGTGCCTCATCTGGACTAGCGGGAGCTGAGCAGTTCTTC. Translating it yields CSASSGLAGAEQFF. The J gene is TRBJ2-1, the V gene TRBV20-1, with 13 bases lining up with TRBD2. The length of the CDR3 is 14 residues. Germline values: CDR1 DFQATT, CDR2 SNEGSKA (reference sequence). The V and J ends lost 6 bases and 9 bases, in that order; junction bases with no gene match: 8.

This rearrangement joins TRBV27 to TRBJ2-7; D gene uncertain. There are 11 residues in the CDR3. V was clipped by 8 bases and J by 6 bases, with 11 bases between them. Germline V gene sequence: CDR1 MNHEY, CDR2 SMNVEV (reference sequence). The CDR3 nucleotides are TGTGCCAGCCGGTCGTCGGGCGAGCAGTACTTC. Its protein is CASRSSGEQYF.

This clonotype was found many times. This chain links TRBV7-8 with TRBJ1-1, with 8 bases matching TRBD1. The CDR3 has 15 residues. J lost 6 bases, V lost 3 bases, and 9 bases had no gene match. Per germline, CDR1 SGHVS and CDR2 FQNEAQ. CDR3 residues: CASSFSGQGSAEAFF. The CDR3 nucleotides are TGTGCCAGCAGCTTCTCTGGACAGGGATCCGCTGAAGCTTTCTTT.

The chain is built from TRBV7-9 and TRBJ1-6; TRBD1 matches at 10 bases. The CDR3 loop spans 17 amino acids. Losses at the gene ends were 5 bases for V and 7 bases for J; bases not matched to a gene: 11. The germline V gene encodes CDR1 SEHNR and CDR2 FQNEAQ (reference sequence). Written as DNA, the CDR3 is TGTGCCAGCAGCCCGACCATGGGGACAGGGGACAATTCACCCCTCCACTTT. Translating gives CASSPTMGTGDNSPLHF.

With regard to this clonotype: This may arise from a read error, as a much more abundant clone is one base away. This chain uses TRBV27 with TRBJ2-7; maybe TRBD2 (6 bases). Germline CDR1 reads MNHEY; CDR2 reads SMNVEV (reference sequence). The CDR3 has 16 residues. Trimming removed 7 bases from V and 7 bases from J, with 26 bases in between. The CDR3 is CASTPEGGSTLGEQYF. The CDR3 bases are TGTGCCAGCACCCCGGAGGGTGGATCCACCCTAGGGGAGCAGTACTTC.

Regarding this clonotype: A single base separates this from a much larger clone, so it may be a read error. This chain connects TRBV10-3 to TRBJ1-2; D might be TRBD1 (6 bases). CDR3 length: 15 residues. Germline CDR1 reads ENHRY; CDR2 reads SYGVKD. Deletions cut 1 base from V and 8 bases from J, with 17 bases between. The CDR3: CAISELDSGTRGYTF. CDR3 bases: TGTGCCATCAGTGAGTTGGACAGTGGCACGCGAGGCTACACCTTC.

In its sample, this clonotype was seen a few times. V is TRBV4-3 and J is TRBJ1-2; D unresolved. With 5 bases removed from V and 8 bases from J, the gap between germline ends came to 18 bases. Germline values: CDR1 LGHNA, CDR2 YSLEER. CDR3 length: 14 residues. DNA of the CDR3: TGCGCCAGCAGCGAACGTACAGCCATCCACGGCTACACCTTC. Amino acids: CASSERTAIHGYTF.

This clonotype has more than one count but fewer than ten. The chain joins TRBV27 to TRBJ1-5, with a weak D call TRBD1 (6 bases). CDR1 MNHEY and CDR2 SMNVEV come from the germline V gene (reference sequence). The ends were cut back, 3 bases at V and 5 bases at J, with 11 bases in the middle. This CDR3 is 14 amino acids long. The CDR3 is CASSFLGGDQPQHF. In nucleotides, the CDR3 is TGTGCCAGCAGTTTCCTAGGGGGGGATCAGCCCCAGCATTTT.

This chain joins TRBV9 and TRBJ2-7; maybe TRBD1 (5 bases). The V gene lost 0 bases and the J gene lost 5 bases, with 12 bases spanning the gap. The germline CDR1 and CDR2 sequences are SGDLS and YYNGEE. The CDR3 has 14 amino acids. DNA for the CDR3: TGTGCCAGCAGCGTAGGACCAGGGAACAACGAGCAGTACTTC. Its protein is CASSVGPGNNEQYF.

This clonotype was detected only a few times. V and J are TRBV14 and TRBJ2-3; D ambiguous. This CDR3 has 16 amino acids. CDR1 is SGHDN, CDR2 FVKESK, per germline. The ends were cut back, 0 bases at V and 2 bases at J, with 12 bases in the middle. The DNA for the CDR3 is TGTGCCAGCAGCCAAGAGCGTTTTTCCCTCACAGATACGCAGTATTTT. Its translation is CASSQERFSLTDTQYF.